This T cell receptor beta chain derives from a study of radiation and T cells in renal cell carcinoma. Using immunoSEQ multiplex PCR, the repertoire was profiled, and TCRdb retains in-frame clones only, with some absent. Altogether 65,000 to 80,000 clones are present, around 85% being singletons, with the ten largest covering 22%. Findings of the study overall: From baseline, blood top tumor clonotypes peaked at 2 weeks post-radiation.

Trimming left V 6 bases short and J 4 bases short, with 7 bases between. Germline CDR1 and CDR2: LNHDA and SQIVND (reference sequence). This CDR3 region has 13 residues. Time point given: blood 2 weeks post-SBRT. The treatment denotes: 15 Gy SBRT to primary tumor, nephrectomy 4 weeks later. Clear cell pathology was present in this patient's renal cell carcinoma. Regarding this clone: Antigen unknown.

V usage is TRBV19 and J usage is TRBJ2-6; TRBD1 is a possible D gene (6 bases). This receptor was obtained from a woman aged 45-65 years with renal cell carcinoma. Sequenced material: blood, taken from a patient whose treatment included radiotherapy and nephrectomy. CDR3 DNA: TGTGCCAGTAGGGGGACAGGGGCCAACGTCCTGACTTTC. Translation gives CASRGTGANVLTF.